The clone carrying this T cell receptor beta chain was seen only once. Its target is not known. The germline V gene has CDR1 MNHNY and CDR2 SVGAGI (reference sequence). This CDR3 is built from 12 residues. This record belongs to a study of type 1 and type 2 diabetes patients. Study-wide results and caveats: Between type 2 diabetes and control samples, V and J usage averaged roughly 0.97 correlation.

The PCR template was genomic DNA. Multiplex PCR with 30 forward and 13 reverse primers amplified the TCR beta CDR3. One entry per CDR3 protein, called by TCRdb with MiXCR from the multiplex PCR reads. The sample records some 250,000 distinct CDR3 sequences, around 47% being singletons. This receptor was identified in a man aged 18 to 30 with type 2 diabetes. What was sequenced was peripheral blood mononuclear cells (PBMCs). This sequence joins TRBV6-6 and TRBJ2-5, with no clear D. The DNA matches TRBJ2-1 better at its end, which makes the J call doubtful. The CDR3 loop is CASSYFLNEQFF. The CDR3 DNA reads TGTGCCAGCAGTTACTTTCTAAATGAGCAGTTCTTC.